This T cell receptor beta chain is from a study of identical twins. There are a few counts of this clonotype. Via MiXCR, TCRdb re-called the 5' RACE reads, giving one row per CDR3 protein. The data contain approximately 1.8 million distinct CDR3 sequences, about 32% of them singletons. Germline V gene data show CDR1 as DFQATT and CDR2 as SNEGSKA (reference sequence). With V trimmed by 4 bases and J by 2 bases, 7 bases remained unmatched. The CDR3 spans 15 residues. J is TRBJ2-7 and V is TRBV20-1, with 11 bases fitting TRBD1. Sequencing was carried out using cord blood. This TCR was recovered from a newborn girl in good health. The CDR3, as DNA: TGCAGTGCTACCAACCCGGGACAGGGGGCCTACGAGCAGTACTTC. It translates to CSATNPGQGAYEQYF.